This T cell receptor beta chain came from a study of breast tumors, draining lymph nodes, adjacent tissues. Overall study results and limits: That most tumor T cells come from lymph nodes remained unproven. Tumor and nontumor repertoires were significantly more similar in luminal-like than in basal-like breast cancer. The data were judged consistent with most tumor T cells coming from lymph node and expanding in tumor. Tumor TCR diversity was below lymph nodes but above nontumor tissue.

CDR3 length: 16 residues. V was shortened by 3 bases and J by 4 bases, with 16 bases between the two germline ends. The V gene's germline CDR1 is ENHRY and CDR2 SYGVKD. To note about this clonotype: The antigen is unknown.

One entry per CDR3 protein, called by TCRdb with MiXCR from the multiplex PCR reads. Here the sample spans some 16,000 distinct CDR3 sequences, around 50% being singletons. The sequencing input was tumor-adjacent breast tissue. The chain has TRBV10-3 and TRBJ2-1; D may be TRBD1 (6 bases). The receptor was derived from a female donor with breast cancer. Some clones in this sample may be carry-over from other donors' samples. CDR3 in amino acids: CAISDRNRVNYNEQFF. The CDR3 nucleotides are TGTGCCATCAGTGACCGTAACAGGGTAAATTACAATGAGCAGTTCTTC.